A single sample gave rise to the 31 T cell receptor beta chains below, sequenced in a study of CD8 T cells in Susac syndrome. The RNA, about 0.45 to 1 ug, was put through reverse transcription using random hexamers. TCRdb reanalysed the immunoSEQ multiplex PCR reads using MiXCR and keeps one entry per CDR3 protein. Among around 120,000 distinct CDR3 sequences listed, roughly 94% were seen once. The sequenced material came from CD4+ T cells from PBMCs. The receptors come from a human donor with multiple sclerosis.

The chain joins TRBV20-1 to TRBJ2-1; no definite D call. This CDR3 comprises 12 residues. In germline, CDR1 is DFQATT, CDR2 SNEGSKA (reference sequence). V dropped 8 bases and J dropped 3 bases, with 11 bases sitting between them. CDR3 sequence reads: CSIGTDYNEQFF. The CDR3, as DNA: TGCAGTATCGGAACAGACTACAATGAGCAGTTCTTC.

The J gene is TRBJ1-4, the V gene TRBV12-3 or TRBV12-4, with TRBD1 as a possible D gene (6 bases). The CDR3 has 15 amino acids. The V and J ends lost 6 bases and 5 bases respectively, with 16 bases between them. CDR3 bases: TGTGCCAGCAGCGACCCCACAGGGCCGAATGAAAAACTGTTTTTT. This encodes CASSDPTGPNEKLFF.

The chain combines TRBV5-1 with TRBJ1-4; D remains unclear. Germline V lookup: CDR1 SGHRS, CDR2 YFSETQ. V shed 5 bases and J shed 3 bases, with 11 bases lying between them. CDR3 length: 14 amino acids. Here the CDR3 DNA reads TGCGCCAGCAGTCCGGGGATGTCTAATGAAAAACTGTTTTTT. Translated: CASSPGMSNEKLFF.

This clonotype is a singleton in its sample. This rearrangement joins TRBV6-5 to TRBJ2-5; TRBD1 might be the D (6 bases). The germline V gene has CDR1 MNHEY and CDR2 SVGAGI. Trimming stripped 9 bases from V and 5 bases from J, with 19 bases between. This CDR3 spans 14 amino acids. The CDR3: CASTADSGSETQYF. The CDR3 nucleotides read TGTGCCAGTACCGCGGACAGTGGCTCGGAGACCCAGTACTTC.

For the CDR3, the DNA is TGTGCCAGCAGTGGCCTCAGGGTGCCCCAGCATTTT. It encodes CASSGLRVPQHF. The rearrangement uses TRBV19 and TRBJ1-5; a weak D match, TRBD1 (5 bases). CDR1 LNHDA and CDR2 SQIVND come from the germline V gene (reference sequence). V was clipped by 9 bases and J by 9 bases, with 15 bases between them. The CDR3 extends over 12 amino acids.

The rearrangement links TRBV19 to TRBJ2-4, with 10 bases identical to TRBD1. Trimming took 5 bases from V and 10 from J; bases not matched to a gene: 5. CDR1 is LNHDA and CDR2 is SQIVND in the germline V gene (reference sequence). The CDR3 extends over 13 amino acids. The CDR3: CASSPGQGGIQYF. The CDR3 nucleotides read TGTGCCAGTAGTCCTGGACAGGGGGGAATTCAGTACTTC.

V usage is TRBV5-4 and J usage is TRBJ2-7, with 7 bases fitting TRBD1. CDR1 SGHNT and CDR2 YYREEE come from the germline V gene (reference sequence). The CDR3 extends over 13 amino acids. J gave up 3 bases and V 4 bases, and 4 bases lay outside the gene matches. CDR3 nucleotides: TGTGCCAGCAGCGCCGGGACAGACTACGAGCAGTACTTC. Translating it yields CASSAGTDYEQYF.

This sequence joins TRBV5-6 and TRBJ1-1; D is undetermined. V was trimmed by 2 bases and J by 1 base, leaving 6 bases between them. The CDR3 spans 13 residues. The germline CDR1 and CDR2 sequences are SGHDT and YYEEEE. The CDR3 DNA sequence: TGTGCCAGCAGCTTAACCAGGAACACTGAAGCTTTCTTT. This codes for CASSLTRNTEAFF.

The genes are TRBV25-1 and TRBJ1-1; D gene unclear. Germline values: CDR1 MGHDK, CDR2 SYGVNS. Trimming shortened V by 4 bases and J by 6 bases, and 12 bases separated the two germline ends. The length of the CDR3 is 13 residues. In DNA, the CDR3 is TGTGCCAGCAGTGGTGGAACTTGGGCTGAAGCTTTCTTT. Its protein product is CASSGGTWAEAFF.

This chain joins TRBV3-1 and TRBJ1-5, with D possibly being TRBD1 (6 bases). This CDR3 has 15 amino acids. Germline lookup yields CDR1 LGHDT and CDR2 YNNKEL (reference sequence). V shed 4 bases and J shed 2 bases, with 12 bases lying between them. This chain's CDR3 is CASSPGGRGNQPQHF. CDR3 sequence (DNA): TGTGCCAGCAGCCCGGGGGGGCGAGGCAATCAGCCCCAGCATTTT.

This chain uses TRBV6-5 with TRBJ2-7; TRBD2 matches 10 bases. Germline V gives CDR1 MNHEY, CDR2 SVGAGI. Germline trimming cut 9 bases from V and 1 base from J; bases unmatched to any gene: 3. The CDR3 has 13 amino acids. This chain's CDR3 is CASRAGGSYEQYF. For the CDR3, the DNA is TGTGCCAGTCGAGCGGGAGGGTCCTACGAGCAGTACTTC.

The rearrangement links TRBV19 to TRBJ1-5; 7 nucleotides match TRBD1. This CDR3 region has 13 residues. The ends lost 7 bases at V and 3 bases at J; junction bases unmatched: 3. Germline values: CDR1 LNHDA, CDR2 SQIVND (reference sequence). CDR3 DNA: TGTGCCAGTAAGGGACAGCACAATCAGCCCCAGCATTTT. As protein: CASKGQHNQPQHF.

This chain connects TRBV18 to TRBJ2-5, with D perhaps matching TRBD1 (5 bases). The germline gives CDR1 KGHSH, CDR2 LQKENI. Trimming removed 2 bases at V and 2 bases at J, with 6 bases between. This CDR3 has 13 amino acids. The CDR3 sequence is CASSPRGQETQYF. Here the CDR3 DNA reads TGTGCCAGCTCACCAAGGGGACAAGAGACCCAGTACTTC.

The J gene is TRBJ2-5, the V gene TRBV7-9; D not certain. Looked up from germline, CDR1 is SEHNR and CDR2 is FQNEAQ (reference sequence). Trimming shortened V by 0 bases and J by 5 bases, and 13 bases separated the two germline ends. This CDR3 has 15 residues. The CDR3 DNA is TGTGCCAGCAGCTTAGCAGGACGCCGTGGGGAGACCCAGTACTTC. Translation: CASSLAGRRGETQYF.

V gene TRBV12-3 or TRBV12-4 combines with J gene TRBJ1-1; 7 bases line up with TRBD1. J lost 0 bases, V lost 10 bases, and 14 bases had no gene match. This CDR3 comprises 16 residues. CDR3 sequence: CATEGGGWALNTEAFF. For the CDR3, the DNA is TGTGCCACGGAAGGGGGCGGATGGGCTTTGAACACTGAAGCTTTCTTT.

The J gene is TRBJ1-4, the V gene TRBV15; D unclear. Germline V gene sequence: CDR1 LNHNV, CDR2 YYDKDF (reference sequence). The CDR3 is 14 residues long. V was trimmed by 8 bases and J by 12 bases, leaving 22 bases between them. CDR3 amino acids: CATGDWGRNSELFF. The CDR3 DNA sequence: TGTGCCACCGGGGATTGGGGAAGGAATTCGGAACTGTTTTTT.

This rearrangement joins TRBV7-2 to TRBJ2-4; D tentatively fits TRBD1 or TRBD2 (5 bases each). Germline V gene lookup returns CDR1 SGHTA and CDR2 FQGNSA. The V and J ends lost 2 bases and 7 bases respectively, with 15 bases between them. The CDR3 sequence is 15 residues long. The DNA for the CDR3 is TGTGCCAGCAGCTTATCCCGGGACCTCGGGAACATTCAGTACTTC. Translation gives CASSLSRDLGNIQYF.

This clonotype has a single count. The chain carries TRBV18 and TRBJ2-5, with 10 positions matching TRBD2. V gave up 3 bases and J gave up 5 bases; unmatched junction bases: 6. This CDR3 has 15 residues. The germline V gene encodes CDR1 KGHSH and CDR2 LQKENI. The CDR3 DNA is TGTGCCAGCTCACCCGTGGGACTAGCGAGCGAGACCCAGTACTTC. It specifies CASSPVGLASETQYF.

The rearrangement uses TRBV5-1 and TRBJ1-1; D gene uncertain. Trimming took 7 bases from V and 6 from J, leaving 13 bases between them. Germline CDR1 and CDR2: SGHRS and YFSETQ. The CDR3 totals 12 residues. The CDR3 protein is CASSAGRAEAFF. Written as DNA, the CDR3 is TGCGCCAGCTCGGCGGGGAGAGCTGAAGCTTTCTTT.

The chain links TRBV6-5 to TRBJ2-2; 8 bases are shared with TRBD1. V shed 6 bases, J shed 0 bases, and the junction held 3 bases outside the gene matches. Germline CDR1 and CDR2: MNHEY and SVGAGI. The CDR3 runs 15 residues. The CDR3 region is CASSRTGTNTGELFF. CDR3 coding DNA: TGTGCCAGCAGCCGGACAGGGACGAACACCGGGGAGCTGTTTTTT.

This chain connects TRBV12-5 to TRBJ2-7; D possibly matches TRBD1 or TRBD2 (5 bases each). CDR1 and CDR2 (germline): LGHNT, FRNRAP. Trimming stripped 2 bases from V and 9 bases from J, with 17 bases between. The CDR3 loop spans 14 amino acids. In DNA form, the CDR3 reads TGTGCTAGTGGTTTGTCCGGAGGCCCGAGGGGGCAGTACTTC. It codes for CASGLSGGPRGQYF.

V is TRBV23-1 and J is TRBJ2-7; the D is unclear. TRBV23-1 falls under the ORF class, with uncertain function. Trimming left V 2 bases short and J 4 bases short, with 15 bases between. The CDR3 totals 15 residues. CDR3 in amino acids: CASSQKDRTGYEQYF. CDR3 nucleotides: TGCGCCAGCAGTCAAAAAGACCGAACCGGTTACGAGCAGTACTTC.

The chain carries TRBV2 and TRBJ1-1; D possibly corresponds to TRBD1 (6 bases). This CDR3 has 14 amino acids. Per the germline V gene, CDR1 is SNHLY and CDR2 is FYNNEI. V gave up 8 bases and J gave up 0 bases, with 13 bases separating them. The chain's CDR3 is CASGSGALNTEAFF. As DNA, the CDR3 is TGTGCCAGCGGTTCAGGGGCCCTGAACACTGAAGCTTTCTTT.

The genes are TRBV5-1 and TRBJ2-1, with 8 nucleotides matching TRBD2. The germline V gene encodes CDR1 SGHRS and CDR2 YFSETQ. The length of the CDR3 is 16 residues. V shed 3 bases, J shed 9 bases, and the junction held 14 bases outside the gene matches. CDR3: CASSSLLAGPGGEQFF. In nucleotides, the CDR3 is TGCGCCAGCAGCTCCCTCTTAGCGGGACCCGGGGGTGAGCAGTTCTTC.

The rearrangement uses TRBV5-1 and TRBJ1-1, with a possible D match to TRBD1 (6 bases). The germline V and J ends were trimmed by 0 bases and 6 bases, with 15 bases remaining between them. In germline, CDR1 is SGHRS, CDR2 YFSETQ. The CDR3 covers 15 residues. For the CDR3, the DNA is TGCGCCAGCAGCTTGGTTCAGGGGAGGGGCGCTGAAGCTTTCTTT. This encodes CASSLVQGRGAEAFF.

CDR3 coding DNA: TGCGCCAGCAGCTTGGACGGGGCCAACACTGAAGCTTTCTTT. Its protein product is CASSLDGANTEAFF. The chain couples TRBV5-1 to TRBJ1-1; tentatively, D is TRBD1 (5 bases). Germline values: CDR1 SGHRS, CDR2 YFSETQ. The V end was cut by 0 bases, the J end by 2 bases, with 8 bases between. CDR3 length: 14 residues. Drawing the rest from reference TRBV5-1 and TRBJ1-1, the complete variable domain is KAGVTQTPRYLIKTRGQQVTLSCSPISGHRSVSWYQQTPGQGLQFLFEYFSETQRNKGNFPGRFSGRQFSNSRSEMNVSTLELGDSALYLCASSLDGANTEAFFGQGTRLTVV.

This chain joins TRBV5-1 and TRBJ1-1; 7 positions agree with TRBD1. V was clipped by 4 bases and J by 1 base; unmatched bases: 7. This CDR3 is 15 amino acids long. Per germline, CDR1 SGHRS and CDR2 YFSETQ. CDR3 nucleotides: TGCGCCAGCAGCCGCGCGGGACAGCCGAACACTGAAGCTTTCTTT. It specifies CASSRAGQPNTEAFF. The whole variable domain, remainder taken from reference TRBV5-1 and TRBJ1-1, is KAGVTQTPRYLIKTRGQQVTLSCSPISGHRSVSWYQQTPGQGLQFLFEYFSETQRNKGNFPGRFSGRQFSNSRSEMNVSTLELGDSALYLCASSRAGQPNTEAFFGQGTRLTVV.

The CDR3 sequence: CASSPGHGYTF. The CDR3 bases are TGTGCCAGCAGTCCCGGGCATGGCTACACCTTC. The chain uses TRBV3-1 and TRBJ1-2; D not certain. Looked up from germline, CDR1 is LGHDT and CDR2 is YNNKEL (reference sequence). The V end lost 6 bases, the J end lost 6 bases, and 8 bases lay between the germline ends. There are 11 residues in the CDR3. Full variable domain (remainder filled in from reference TRBV3-1 and TRBJ1-2): DTAVSQTPKYLVTQMGNDKSIKCEQNLGHDTMYWYKQDSKKFLKIMFSYNNKELIINETVPNRFSPKSPDKAHLNLHINSLELGDSAVYFCASSPGHGYTFGSGTRLTVV.

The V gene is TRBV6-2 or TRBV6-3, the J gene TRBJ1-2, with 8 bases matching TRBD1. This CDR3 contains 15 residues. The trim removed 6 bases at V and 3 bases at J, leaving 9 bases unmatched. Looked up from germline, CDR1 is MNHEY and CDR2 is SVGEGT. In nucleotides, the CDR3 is TGTGCCAGCAGCCCACCGGACAGGGCCTACTATGGCTACACCTTC. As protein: CASSPPDRAYYGYTF.

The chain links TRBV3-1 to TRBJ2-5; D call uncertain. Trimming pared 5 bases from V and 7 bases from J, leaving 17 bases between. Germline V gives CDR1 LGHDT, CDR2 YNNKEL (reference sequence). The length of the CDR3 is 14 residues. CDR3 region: CASSFLDGSGTQYF. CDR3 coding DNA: TGTGCCAGCAGCTTCCTGGACGGATCCGGGACCCAGTACTTC.

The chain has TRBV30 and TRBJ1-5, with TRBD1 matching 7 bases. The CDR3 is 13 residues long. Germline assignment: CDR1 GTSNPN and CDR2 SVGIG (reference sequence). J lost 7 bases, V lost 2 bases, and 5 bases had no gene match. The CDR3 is CAWSLTGEQPQHF. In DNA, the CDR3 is TGTGCCTGGAGTCTTACAGGGGAACAGCCCCAGCATTTT.